One sample yielded the 18 T cell receptor beta chains listed below, sequenced in a study of early stage breast cancer tumors. Repertoires were generated with immunoSEQ multiplex PCR, while TCRdb's copy carries only in-frame clones and drops some. The sample records tens of thousands of clones, around nine tenths being singletons. Sequencing was performed on blood. Receptors were obtained from a person aged 70 to 80 with breast cancer.

The chain has TRBV18 and TRBJ1-2, with TRBD1 matching 7 bases. With 6 bases clipped from V and 7 bases from J, the junction kept 11 bases outside the gene matches. This CDR3 is 14 amino acids long. CDR1 is KGHSH, CDR2 LQKENI, per germline. The CDR3: CASSRRDRGSGYTF. The CDR3 DNA reads as TGTGCCAGCTCCAGGCGGGACAGAGGATCTGGCTACACCTTC.

The rearrangement joins TRBV19 to TRBJ1-5; TRBD1 might be the D (5 bases). Germline lookup yields CDR1 LNHDA and CDR2 SQIVND (reference sequence). The CDR3 has 16 amino acids. Trimming shortened V by 0 bases and J by 0 bases, and 9 bases separated the two germline ends. This CDR3 is CASSIDDRYSNQPQHF. In DNA, the CDR3 is TGTGCCAGTAGTATAGATGACAGATATAGCAATCAGCCCCAGCATTTT.

This sequence joins TRBV30 and TRBJ1-1, with a possible D match to TRBD1 (5 bases). The germline gives CDR1 GTSNPN, CDR2 SVGIG (reference sequence). The V end was cut by 1 base, the J end by 11 bases, with 11 bases between. CDR3 length equals 11 residues. CDR3 bases: TGTGCCTGGAGTGCCGGGGGTAGGGCTTTCTTT. Translation: CAWSAGGRAFF.

The rearrangement links TRBV7-2 to TRBJ2-5, with 11 bases that match TRBD2. Germline V gene lookup returns CDR1 SGHTA and CDR2 FQGNSA. CDR3 length: 15 amino acids. J gave up 4 bases and V 4 bases, and 5 bases lay outside the gene matches. The CDR3, as DNA: TGTGCCAGCAGCTCAACCGGGACTAGCGGAGAGACCCAGTACTTC. Its translation: CASSSTGTSGETQYF.

This rearrangement joins TRBV6-5 to TRBJ2-7; the D gene is possibly TRBD1 (5 bases). CDR3 length: 14 amino acids. Germline V gene lookup returns CDR1 MNHEY and CDR2 SVGAGI. Trimming left V 0 bases short and J 5 bases short, with 11 bases between. The CDR3 sequence: CASSYSIGEDEQYF. The CDR3 DNA sequence: TGTGCCAGCAGTTACTCCATAGGGGAAGACGAGCAGTACTTC.

The rearrangement uses TRBV6-1 and TRBJ1-1, with a weak D call TRBD1 (6 bases). CDR3 length equals 13 residues. Germline assignment: CDR1 MNHNS and CDR2 SASEGT. V gave up 6 bases and J gave up 2 bases, with 10 bases separating them. This chain's CDR3 is CASSRTVNTEAFF. As DNA, the CDR3 is TGTGCCAGCAGCCGGACAGTTAACACTGAAGCTTTCTTT.

The CDR3 DNA reads as TGTGCCAGTAGTTGGGGGGGGGAGGAGACCCAGTACTTC. It encodes CASSWGGEETQYF. The V and J genes are TRBV19 and TRBJ2-5, with 7 bases aligning to TRBD2. The CDR3 consists of 13 residues. V shed 5 bases, J shed 5 bases, and the junction held 5 bases outside the gene matches. Germline assignment: CDR1 LNHDA and CDR2 SQIVND (reference sequence).

The chain joins TRBV19 to TRBJ2-1, with 9 bases lining up with TRBD1. The CDR3 has 15 amino acids. Germline lookup yields CDR1 LNHDA and CDR2 SQIVND (reference sequence). J was trimmed by 13 bases and V by 5 bases; bases with no gene match: 15. The CDR3 sequence: CASSPGTGPPEGQFF. DNA of the CDR3: TGTGCCAGTAGTCCGGGGACAGGGCCTCCGGAGGGACAGTTCTTC.

This sequence joins TRBV7-9 and TRBJ2-1; no clear D gene. Germline V gene data show CDR1 as SEHNR and CDR2 as FQNEAQ (reference sequence). With 8 bases removed from V and 0 bases from J, the gap between germline ends came to 8 bases. This CDR3 region has 13 residues. The CDR3 region has the DNA TGTGCCAGCCGACTCGGCTCCTACAATGAGCAGTTCTTC. Translation gives CASRLGSYNEQFF.

J is TRBJ2-7 and V is TRBV29-1; 7 nucleotides agree with TRBD1. Germline trimming cut 4 bases from V and 7 bases from J; bases unmatched to any gene: 7. This CDR3 has 12 amino acids. Germline V gene sequence: CDR1 SQVTM, CDR2 ANQGSEA. The DNA for the CDR3 is TGCAGCGTTGGACAGCTCAGGGGGGAGCAGTACTTC. It codes for CSVGQLRGEQYF.

This chain links TRBV30 with TRBJ2-2, with TRBD1 matching 9 bases. J was trimmed by 7 bases and V by 4 bases; bases with no gene match: 13. Germline lookup yields CDR1 GTSNPN and CDR2 SVGIG (reference sequence). The CDR3 loop spans 16 amino acids. CDR3 DNA sequence: TGTGCCTGGACAGGGGGAACAGGGGGCGTCGGCGGGGAGCTGTTTTTT. Protein sequence: CAWTGGTGGVGGELFF.

The gene calls are TRBV6-5 and TRBJ2-1; TRBD2 agrees at 7 bases. The V and J ends lost 6 bases and 7 bases, in that order; junction bases with no gene match: 6. Germline V CDR1 and CDR2: MNHEY, SVGAGI. This CDR3 comprises 13 residues. The CDR3 loop reads CASRKTSRNEQFF. The CDR3 bases are TGTGCCAGCAGGAAGACTAGCAGGAATGAGCAGTTCTTC.

The rearrangement links TRBV5-1 to TRBJ1-1, with 10 bases lining up with TRBD1. This CDR3 region has 15 residues. With V trimmed by 4 bases and J by 4 bases, 7 bases remained unmatched. Germline V gives CDR1 SGHRS, CDR2 YFSETQ. CDR3 protein: CASSPGTGARTEAFF. CDR3 DNA sequence: TGCGCCAGCAGCCCCGGGACAGGGGCCCGCACTGAAGCTTTCTTT.

The genes are TRBV9 and TRBJ2-2; D ambiguous. Germline CDR1 SGDLS, CDR2 YYNGEE. This CDR3 is 12 amino acids long. The V end was cut by 2 bases, the J end by 7 bases, with 6 bases between. CDR3 in amino acids: CASSVVGGELFF. The CDR3 nucleotides read TGTGCCAGCAGCGTGGTCGGCGGGGAGCTGTTTTTT.

This sequence joins TRBV6-5 and TRBJ1-3; 8 bases map to TRBD1. The CDR3 has 15 amino acids. Trimming at V came to 2 bases and at J to 3 bases, leaving 3 bases not matched to a gene. Germline CDR1 MNHEY, CDR2 SVGAGI. CDR3: CASSYTDRGGNTIYF. The DNA of the CDR3 is TGTGCCAGCAGTTACACTGACAGGGGTGGAAACACCATATATTTT.

This clone was observed once. The rearrangement links TRBV7-7 to TRBJ1-1; D unresolved. The V gene's germline CDR1 is SSHAT and CDR2 FNYEAQ (reference sequence). The germline V and J ends were trimmed by 1 base and 1 base, with 4 bases remaining between them. This CDR3 has 13 amino acids. CDR3 sequence (DNA): TGTGCCAGCAGCTTAGGAGAGAACACTGAAGCTTTCTTT. It is translated as CASSLGENTEAFF.

The rearrangement links TRBV19 to TRBJ1-5; D is ambiguous. V lost 2 bases and J 7 bases, leaving 12 bases between the germline ends. The CDR3 sequence is 14 residues long. Germline V gives CDR1 LNHDA, CDR2 SQIVND (reference sequence). The CDR3 nucleotides are TGTGCCAGTAGTATAAGTATCACAACCCAGCCCCAGCATTTT. The encoded protein is CASSISITTQPQHF.

A single count supports this clone. The genes are TRBV4-1 and TRBJ2-7; 10 bases match TRBD1. Germline values: CDR1 MGHRA, CDR2 YSYEKL. CDR3 size: 16 residues. V shed 1 base, J shed 2 bases, and the junction held 5 bases outside the gene matches. The CDR3 coding sequence is TGCGCCAGCAGCCAAGTAATCGGGACAGGGGCCTACGAGCAGTACTTC. Its protein is CASSQVIGTGAYEQYF.